The clone carrying this TCR beta chain was counted ten times or more. The antigen is undetermined. Investigators amplified TCR beta CDR3 regions from RNA transcripts. HTBI primers served in a first-round RT-PCR, which a second-round multiplex PCR followed. TCRdb recomputed calls from the multiplex PCR reads with MiXCR, one row per CDR3 protein. The top ten clones hold 2.4% of a sample with roughly 400,000 distinct CDR3 sequences, roughly 17% of them seen once. Hyperthyroidism counted as stable given no ophthalmopathy within 18 months of follow-up. The data originate from a study of Graves' ophthalmopathy and Graves' hyperthyroidism. Notes on the study in general: The majority of expanded thyroid clonotypes above 0.001 frequency also occurred in blood.

This CDR3 has 16 amino acids. CDR1 is MGHDK and CDR2 is SYGVNS in the germline V gene. The ends lost 1 base at V and 2 bases at J; junction bases unmatched: 5. Sequencing was carried out using peripheral blood. The V call is TRBV25-1, the J call TRBJ2-5, with 9 bases identical to TRBD2. This clonotype was obtained from an adult woman with stable Graves' hyperthyroidism. This CDR3 is CASSESLAGEQETQYF. CDR3 nucleotides: TGTGCCAGCAGTGAATCTTTAGCGGGAGAGCAAGAGACCCAGTACTTC.